This passage covers 19 T cell receptor beta chains from one sample sequenced in a study of T cell repertoires in cytomegalovirus infection (dated by TCRdb to between 2017 and 2020). Sequencer: Illumina HiSeq 1500. The raw public data were reprocessed by TCRdb itself: fastp quality trimming at Q25, MiXCR clonotype calling, in-frame beta chains only. Entries that share a CDR3 protein sequence are merged under the most common genes and DNA. The sample yields 700,000 to 900,000 distinct CDR3 sequences; 25% to 30% were counted once. Of the sample, roughly 13% is held by the ten largest clones. These receptors' targets are unknown. The treatment or condition label on this specimen signifies: in vitro stimulation with specific CMV peptide epitopes to enrich CMV-specific T cells. Sequences were derived from cultured CD8+ T cells from PBMCs, sampled from culture after CMV antigen stimulation. These receptors all come from a human donor in good health (CMV status not recorded). Some clones in this sample may be carry-over from other donors' samples.

The gene calls are TRBV7-9 and TRBJ2-7, with TRBD1 matching 8 bases. The germline CDR1 and CDR2 sequences are SEHNR and FQNEAQ (reference sequence). With 4 bases clipped from V and 0 bases from J, the junction kept 2 bases outside the gene matches. The CDR3 contains 14 residues. The CDR3 DNA sequence: TGTGCCAGCAGCTCGGGACAGGTCTCCTACGAGCAGTACTTC. It yields the protein CASSSGQVSYEQYF. Full variable domain (rest looked up from reference TRBV7-9 and TRBJ2-7): DTGVSQNPRHKITKRGQNVTFRCDPISEHNRLYWYRQTLGQGPEFLTYFQNEAQLEKSRLLSDRFSAERPKGSFSTLEIQRTEQGDSAMYLCASSSGQVSYEQYFGPGTRLTVT.

The chain employs TRBV6-6 and TRBJ2-7, with unresolved D. The CDR3 totals 16 residues. CDR1 is MNHNY, CDR2 SVGAGI, per germline (reference sequence). Between the trimmed V and J ends, which lost 0 bases and 4 bases, there was a span of 16 bases. The CDR3 reads CASSYSLDQPPYEQYF. The CDR3 DNA reads TGTGCCAGCAGTTACTCGCTAGACCAACCACCTTACGAGCAGTACTTC.

The genes are TRBV27 and TRBJ1-1, with D possibly matching TRBD1 (6 bases). V was cut by 4 bases and J by 12 bases, with 18 bases left in between. The CDR3 sequence is 13 residues long. CDR1 and CDR2 (germline): MNHEY, SMNVEV (reference sequence). CDR3 sequence: CASSSPPQGTPFF. In DNA, the CDR3 is TGTGCCAGCAGTTCCCCTCCACAGGGAACGCCTTTCTTT.

The chain carries TRBV28 and TRBJ2-7; unclear D gene. Germline loops: CDR1 MDHEN, CDR2 SYDVKM. V was clipped by 7 bases and J by 2 bases, with 18 bases between them. CDR3 length equals 15 residues. This chain's CDR3 is CASTPASVIPYEQYV. CDR3 in DNA: TGTGCCAGCACCCCAGCGTCAGTTATCCCCTACGAGCAGTACGTC.

This clonotype was recorded a few times. The chain links TRBV4-1 to TRBJ1-4; TRBD1 matches at 8 bases. Germline assignment: CDR1 MGHRA and CDR2 YSYEKL. Trimming cost V 4 bases and J 5 bases; bases outside gene matches: 6. The CDR3 is 15 amino acids. Here the CDR3 reads CASSPGQGENEKLFF. CDR3 DNA sequence: TGCGCCAGCAGCCCAGGACAGGGTGAAAATGAAAAACTGTTTTTT.

This clonotype was found many times. J is TRBJ2-1 and V is TRBV7-9; 10 bases map to TRBD1. J lost 8 bases, V lost 6 bases, and 16 bases had no gene match. Germline CDR1 reads SEHNR; CDR2 reads FQNEAQ (reference sequence). The CDR3 has 17 amino acids. CDR3 nucleotide sequence: TGTGCCAGCAGTTCGACCGTCCCGGGACAGGGGAACGATGAGCAGTTCTTC. It translates to CASSSTVPGQGNDEQFF.

The rearrangement joins TRBV12-3 or TRBV12-4 to TRBJ2-3, with 7 positions matching TRBD1. Trimming at V came to 5 bases and at J to 4 bases, leaving 12 bases not matched to a gene. The CDR3 runs to 16 residues. Here the CDR3 DNA reads TGTGCCAGCAGTCAGACGACAGGGTGGCGGGCAGATACGCAGTATTTT. Translating it yields CASSQTTGWRADTQYF.

The genes are TRBV28 and TRBJ2-1; 15 positions match TRBD2. Per germline, CDR1 MDHEN and CDR2 SYDVKM. The trim removed 6 bases at V and 5 bases at J, leaving 14 bases unmatched. The CDR3 runs 19 residues. The CDR3 DNA sequence: TGTGCCAGCAGGGCCATTGTGAGGACTAGCGGGGGGGATAACAATGAGCAGTTCTTC. Encoded protein: CASRAIVRTSGGDNNEQFF. The full variable domain, in which reference TRBV28 and TRBJ2-1 provide the parts outside the CDR3, is DVKVTQSSRYLVKRTGEKVFLECVQDMDHENMFWYRQDPGLGLRLIYFSYDVKMKEKGDIPEGYSVSREKKERFSLILESASTNQTSMYLCASRAIVRTSGGDNNEQFFGPGTRLTVL.

This chain links TRBV7-6 with TRBJ2-7; TRBD1 or TRBD2 may be the D gene (7 bases each). V was clipped by 0 bases and J by 5 bases, with 11 bases between them. The CDR3 contains 14 residues. The germline V gene has CDR1 SGHVS and CDR2 FNYEAQ. CDR3 protein: CASSLAGRGHEQYF. CDR3 DNA: TGTGCCAGCAGCTTAGCTGGGAGGGGGCACGAGCAGTACTTC.

The chain employs TRBV29-1 and TRBJ2-1, with D possibly matching TRBD2 (6 bases). The CDR3 contains 14 residues. CDR1 SQVTM and CDR2 ANQGSEA come from the germline V gene. Trimming left V 3 bases short and J 2 bases short, with 11 bases between. The CDR3 region is CSVDGGAPYNEQFF. CDR3 nucleotides: TGCAGCGTTGACGGCGGGGCTCCCTACAATGAGCAGTTCTTC.

This clonotype has a count of ten or more. CDR3 loop: CASSENVGSPQPQHF. CDR3 DNA sequence: TGTGCCAGCAGTGAAAACGTAGGGTCTCCTCAGCCCCAGCATTTT. This chain connects TRBV2 to TRBJ1-5, with unresolved D. CDR3 length: 15 amino acids. Trimming pared 2 bases from V and 6 bases from J, leaving 14 bases between. Germline CDR1 SNHLY, CDR2 FYNNEI.

This clonotype turned up a few times. This chain joins TRBV5-1 and TRBJ2-1; 7 bases line up with TRBD1. CDR1 is SGHRS, CDR2 YFSETQ, per germline. This CDR3 is 15 amino acids long. V trimming: 0 bases; J trimming: 10 bases; junction bases outside the gene matches: 10. CDR3 loop: CASSLDPGTEDEQFF. CDR3 DNA sequence: TGCGCCAGCAGCTTGGACCCCGGGACAGAGGACGAGCAGTTCTTC. The full variable domain, its missing parts supplied by reference TRBV5-1 and TRBJ2-1, is KAGVTQTPRYLIKTRGQQVTLSCSPISGHRSVSWYQQTPGQGLQFLFEYFSETQRNKGNFPGRFSGRQFSNSRSEMNVSTLELGDSALYLCASSLDPGTEDEQFFGPGTRLTVL.

This clonotype has more than one count but fewer than ten. The chain combines TRBV27 with TRBJ2-1, with 7 positions matching TRBD2. The CDR3 consists of 15 residues. The germline V gene has CDR1 MNHEY and CDR2 SMNVEV (reference sequence). The trim removed 1 base at V and 4 bases at J, leaving 4 bases unmatched. This CDR3 is CASSLFQGGYNEQFF. The CDR3 DNA reads TGTGCCAGCAGTTTATTCCAGGGAGGGTACAATGAGCAGTTCTTC.

V usage is TRBV7-2 and J usage is TRBJ1-6; D possibly corresponds to TRBD1 (6 bases). The germline V and J ends were trimmed by 7 bases and 7 bases, with 17 bases remaining between them. Germline V CDR1 and CDR2: SGHTA, FQGNSA. This CDR3 spans 15 amino acids. The CDR3 reads CASTDRRSRNSPLHF. In nucleotides, the CDR3 is TGTGCCAGCACCGACAGGCGATCCAGAAATTCACCCCTCCACTTT.

Details on this clonotype: The junction departs from the called germline gene at one end, perhaps through a read error. J is TRBJ1-1 and V is TRBV6-5, with 9 bases matching TRBD1. Germline V CDR1 and CDR2: MNHEY, SVGAGI. CDR3 size: 16 residues. The CDR3 protein is CASRYSVGQGFTEAFF. The CDR3 DNA reads TGTGCCAGCAGGTACTCCGTTGGACAGGGGTTCACTGAAGCTTTCTTT.

This clonotype was detected a few times. The V gene is TRBV11-2, the J gene TRBJ2-1; D is unclear. Trimming cost V 5 bases and J 7 bases, with 15 bases left between them. The germline gives CDR1 SGHAT, CDR2 FQNNGV. The CDR3 has 14 residues. The CDR3 DNA follows: TGTGCCAGCAGCCCCTCCAACCCTGTGAATGAGCAGTTCTTC. Protein sequence: CASSPSNPVNEQFF.

This clonotype was counted between two and nine times. The chain combines TRBV27 with TRBJ2-2; no firm D call. The CDR3 sequence is 14 residues long. Deletions cut 3 bases from V and 4 bases from J, with 9 bases between. Germline CDR1 MNHEY, CDR2 SMNVEV (reference sequence). The CDR3 coding sequence is TGTGCCAGCAGTTTTGGTGAGGCCACCGGGGAGCTGTTTTTT. This translates into CASSFGEATGELFF.

J is TRBJ2-1 and V is TRBV27, with a possible D match to TRBD2 (6 bases). V was pared by 7 bases and J by 3 bases, with 7 bases between. This CDR3 has 12 residues. The germline CDR1 and CDR2 sequences are MNHEY and SMNVEV (reference sequence). The CDR3 region is CASTGLYNEQFF. The CDR3 DNA follows: TGTGCCAGCACGGGACTCTACAATGAGCAGTTCTTC.

This clonotype was observed a few times. The chain joins TRBV5-6 to TRBJ2-3; the D call may be TRBD1 or TRBD2 (5 bases each). The CDR3 has 19 residues. Looked up from germline, CDR1 is SGHDT and CDR2 is YYEEEE. Trimming removed 0 bases at V and 2 bases at J, with 22 bases between. The CDR3 DNA reads as TGTGCCAGCAGCTTGGACTGGGGTGGAACACGGGGCCTCACAGATACGCAGTATTTT. Protein sequence: CASSLDWGGTRGLTDTQYF.